These 14 T cell receptor beta chains were sequenced from one sample in a study of cytomegalovirus exposure and HLA in healthy donors. 60 Vbeta and 13 Jbeta primers were used in PCR. Repertoires were generated with immunoSEQ multiplex PCR, while TCRdb's copy carries only in-frame clones and drops some. The sample includes 100,000 or so clones, around 15% seen only once; the top ten take 0.83%. Material for sequencing was PBMCs. The receptor set was obtained from a female donor in good health and CMV-seronegative.

This clone was counted between two and nine times. V usage is TRBV11-3 and J usage is TRBJ2-1; the D gene is possibly TRBD2 (6 bases). Germline loops: CDR1 SGHNT, CDR2 YENEEA. Trimming cost V 0 bases and J 2 bases, with 8 bases left between them. CDR3 length: 15 amino acids. Written as DNA, the CDR3 is TGTGCCAGCAGCTTAGAGGGAGGTGCCTACAATGAGCAGTTCTTC. This translates into CASSLEGGAYNEQFF.

V and J are TRBV7-9 and TRBJ1-2; D is possibly TRBD1 (6 bases). CDR3 length equals 16 residues. Trimming took 4 bases from V and 4 from J, leaving 19 bases between them. The germline gives CDR1 SEHNR, CDR2 FQNEAQ (reference sequence). In nucleotides, the CDR3 is TGTGCCAGCAGCTCGACCAACTCGGACAGTCCCTATGGCTACACCTTC. It encodes CASSSTNSDSPYGYTF.

J is TRBJ2-6 and V is TRBV5-6; D gene uncertain. CDR3 length: 16 residues. Germline V gene sequence: CDR1 SGHDT, CDR2 YYEEEE. Trimming cost V 2 bases and J 0 bases, with 9 bases left between them. In DNA form, the CDR3 reads TGTGCCAGCAGCTTTGAGGCCTACTCTGGGGCCAACGTCCTGACTTTC. Translating it yields CASSFEAYSGANVLTF.

The gene calls are TRBV4-3 and TRBJ2-5; tentatively, D is TRBD1 (6 bases). The DNA end favors TRBJ2-7, so the J call may be wrong. CDR3 size: 14 residues. The germline V gene encodes CDR1 LGHNA and CDR2 YSLEER. The CDR3 bases are TGCGCCAGCAGCCAAGACAGGGGAAACTACGAGCAGTACTTC. It encodes CASSQDRGNYEQYF.

This clone was recorded a few times. The chain employs TRBV19 and TRBJ2-1; possibly TRBD1 for D (6 bases). The V gene lost 3 bases and the J gene lost 4 bases, with 16 bases spanning the gap. Germline CDR1 reads LNHDA; CDR2 reads SQIVND (reference sequence). This CDR3 is built from 16 residues. DNA of the CDR3: TGTGCCAGTAGTATCCTCGGAAATACAGGGTACAATGAGCAGTTCTTC. Translation gives CASSILGNTGYNEQFF.

This clone was detected a few times. A read error may account for a junction end that differs from germline. The chain uses TRBV9 and TRBJ2-1; 11 bases align to TRBD2. Germline V gene data show CDR1 as SGDLS and CDR2 as YYNGEE. This CDR3 has 15 residues. CDR3 coding DNA: TGTGCCAGCAGTGTAGCGGGAGGGAGGTACAATGAGCAGTTCTTC. It is translated as CASSVAGGRYNEQFF.

The chain recombines TRBV25-1 with TRBJ2-2, with 7 nucleotides matching TRBD1. Germline assignment: CDR1 MGHDK and CDR2 SYGVNS. Trimming removed 6 bases from V and 3 bases from J; junction bases left unmatched: 7. This CDR3 is 15 amino acids long. The CDR3 DNA reads TGTGCCAGCAGCCATTGGACAGGCGACACCGGGGAGCTGTTTTTT. It translates to CASSHWTGDTGELFF.

This clone was counted between two and nine times. The chain employs TRBV19 and TRBJ2-4; 12 bases map to TRBD2. Germline V CDR1 and CDR2: LNHDA, SQIVND (reference sequence). The CDR3 is 15 amino acids. J lost 11 bases, V lost 5 bases, and 10 bases had no gene match. DNA for the CDR3: TGTGCCAGTAGTCTTCTAGCGGGGGGGCCACAGGTTCAGTACTTC. Translated: CASSLLAGGPQVQYF.

The chain carries TRBV11-3 and TRBJ2-1, with 9 nucleotides matching TRBD2. V trimming: 5 bases; J trimming: 9 bases; junction bases outside the gene matches: 5. Germline CDR1 is SGHNT and CDR2 is YENEEA. The length of the CDR3 is 13 residues. CDR3 nucleotides: TGTGCCAGCAGCCGCGGGCGGGAGGGTGAGCAGTTCTTC. It specifies CASSRGREGEQFF.

V usage is TRBV7-2 and J usage is TRBJ1-2; D possibly corresponds to TRBD1 (6 bases). Germline loops: CDR1 SGHTA, CDR2 FQGNSA. The CDR3 is 14 amino acids. V dropped 0 bases and J dropped 3 bases, with 8 bases sitting between them. In nucleotides, the CDR3 is TGTGCCAGCAGCTTAGCTTCAGGGGACTATGGCTACACCTTC. Translation: CASSLASGDYGYTF.

This clone was observed a handful of times. The chain has TRBV5-6 and TRBJ1-1; a weak D match, TRBD1 (5 bases). V lost 4 bases and J lost 10, with 23 bases in between. CDR3 length: 15 amino acids. Germline assignment: CDR1 SGHDT and CDR2 YYEEEE. CDR3 in DNA: TGTGCCAGCAGCCAGGTGGAACAGGAGATTCTCTCAGCTTTCTTT. It codes for CASSQVEQEILSAFF.

The sample holds a few counts of this clone. V and J are TRBV14 and TRBJ1-4, with 7 bases matching TRBD1. With V trimmed by 8 bases and J by 5 bases, 8 bases remained unmatched. The CDR3 spans 14 residues. CDR1 is SGHDN and CDR2 is FVKESK in the germline V gene. CDR3 region: CASSRQGVNEKLFF. CDR3 coding DNA: TGTGCCAGCTCGAGACAGGGAGTCAATGAAAAACTGTTTTTT.

V usage is TRBV15 and J usage is TRBJ2-1; the match to TRBD2 covers 10 bases. Germline CDR1 is LNHNV and CDR2 is YYDKDF (reference sequence). V shed 8 bases and J 7 bases; nucleotides not matched to a gene: 11. The CDR3 extends over 15 amino acids. CDR3 protein: CATRRGSSGGNEQFF. CDR3 sequence (DNA): TGTGCCACCCGCCGGGGGTCTAGCGGGGGAAATGAGCAGTTCTTC.

This chain uses TRBV5-4 with TRBJ2-7, with 9 nucleotides matching TRBD1. Germline V CDR1 and CDR2: SGHNT, YYREEE (reference sequence). Unmatched junction bases numbered 11, after V lost 4 bases and J lost 3 bases. The CDR3 extends over 16 amino acids. The CDR3 DNA reads as TGTGCCAGCAGCCCGGTCTCCGGGACAGGGAACTACGAGCAGTACTTC. Translating it yields CASSPVSGTGNYEQYF.